These T cell receptor beta chains were read from a single sample in a study of spatial heterogeneity in lung cancer. TCRdb re-called the 5' RACE reads with MiXCR, one entry per CDR3 protein. The sample contains more than 95,000 distinct CDR3 sequences, 10% to 15% of which appear only once. The sequencing here drew on PBMCs, taken at follow-up. These receptors all come from a male donor with early-stage non-small cell lung cancer. CDR3s include the opening cysteine and the closing phenylalanine or tryptophan. The D gene is left open where the match is weak. The size of a clone is reported for some rows only, either as once, few or many, or as a class for expanded clones.

>.|many|TRBV12-3/TRBV12-4|TRBJ1-1
TGTGCCAGCAGTCGAGGGGCCATGAACACTGAAGCTTTCTTT
CASSRGAMNTEAFF
>.|many|TRBV20-1|TRBJ1-6
TGCAGTGCTCCAGACGGGGGCACCGTAAGACCCCTCCACTTT
CSAPDGGTVRPLHF
>.|.|TRBV6-5|TRBJ2-7
TGTGCCAGCAGTTACGGGGGCGGGGGTTTCTCCTACGAGCAGTACTTC
CASSYGGGGFSYEQYF
>.|few|TRBV4-1|TRBJ2-5
TGCGCCAGCAGCCCAAGTGGGGGACGGGAAGAGACCCAGTACTTC
CASSPSGGREETQYF
>.|many|TRBV7-9|TRBJ2-3
TGTGCCAGCACCTCGATAGGGGCTGGGTATTTT
CASTSIGAGYF
>.|.|TRBV12-3/TRBV12-4|TRBJ1-1
TGTGCCAACACCGGTCCGGGGGACACTGAAGCTTTCTTT
CANTGPGDTEAFF
>.|.|TRBV6-5|TRBJ2-2
TGTGCCAGCAAAAGGCCGGGACGCAACACCGGGGAGCTGTTTTTT
CASKRPGRNTGELFF
>TRBD1|.|TRBV24-1|TRBJ2-3
TGTGCCACCAGTGACCCCGGGACAGCTGGATGGGATACGCAGTATTTT
CATSDPGTAGWDTQYF
>.|many|TRBV5-1|TRBJ2-7
TGCGCCAGCAGCTTGGCAGGGCAGGGATTTTACGAGCAGTACTTC
CASSLAGQGFYEQYF
>.|many|TRBV28|TRBJ1-1
TGTGCCAGCAGTCCGTTGTACACTGAAGCTTTCTTT
CASSPLYTEAFF
>.|few|TRBV27|TRBJ2-7
TGTGCCAGCAGTTTATCGACGGGAACCTACGAGCAGTACTTC
CASSLSTGTYEQYF
>.|.|TRBV7-9|TRBJ2-2
TGTGTCAGCAGCGCAAGGTTCGCGACAGGGAACACCGGGGAGCTGTTTTTT
CVSSARFATGNTGELFF
>.|many|TRBV10-3|TRBJ2-7
TGTGCCATCAGTGAAAGGGGATTTTTCTACGAGCAGTACTTC
CAISERGFFYEQYF
>TRBD2|.|TRBV5-1|TRBJ2-7
TGCGCCAGCAGCTTTAGCGGGGTTACCTACGAGCAGTACTTC
CASSFSGVTYEQYF
>TRBD1|few|TRBV20-1|TRBJ1-1
TGCAGTGCCATATCCCCAGGGGGCTGGAACACTGAAGCTTTCTTT
CSAISPGGWNTEAFF
>.|.|TRBV10-2|TRBJ2-1
TGCGCCAGCCGCTCGGATGAGCAGTTCTTC
CASRSDEQFF
>.|.|TRBV7-2|TRBJ1-6
TGTGCCAGCAGCCCCCGGGGACCCTCAAGCTCCTATAATTCACCCCTCCACTTT
CASSPRGPSSSYNSPLHF
>.|few|TRBV4-1|TRBJ2-1
TGCGCCAGCAGCCAGGTGGGGGGCGACTATAGATTCTTC
CASSQVGGDYRFF